Included here is one T cell receptor (beta chain) sequence, with context. V lost 5 bases to trimming and J lost 0 bases, with 20 bases between them. The CDR3 length is 18 residues. Germline CDR1 LNHDA, CDR2 SQIVND (reference sequence). Method: immunoSEQ multiplex PCR; TCRdb's copy keeps in-frame clones and lacks some. In the table there are about 60,000 clones, around 87% of which are singletons. This sample is part of a study of blood T cell repertoires in COVID-19. The overall study: T cells, B-cell-depleted T cells, or PBMCs supplied cDNA or gDNA.

The V and J genes are TRBV19 and TRBJ2-4, with D tentatively TRBD2 (5 bases). This clonotype was obtained from a human donor with acute or convalescent COVID-19. The donor label of this sample is uncertain. What was sequenced was peripheral blood. CDR3 in DNA: TGTGCCAGTAGTCTCCTTGACGGGAAAGGAATAGCCAAAAACATTCAGTACTTC. Translating gives CASSLLDGKGIAKNIQYF.